Included here is one T cell receptor (beta chain) sequence, with context. The entry originates in a study of blood T cell repertoires in COVID-19. Study-wide context: COVID-19 samples, acute and convalescent, were from the United States, Italy and Spain. The analysed material was cDNA or gDNA that came from T cells, B-cell-depleted T cells, or PBMCs.

Per the study methods: Estimated nucleated cell counts came from reference gene primer amplification. Sequencing was performed with immunoSEQ multiplex PCR; in TCRdb, only in-frame clones are kept and a portion is missing. V and J calls and clone size are those listed in that table; D and trimming were worked out from the DNA. Counted here are approximately 250,000 clones, more than 75% occurring once; the ten biggest clones make up about 8.8%. The CDR3 is made up of 13 amino acids. CDR1 is MNHEY, CDR2 SVGAGI, per germline. V was cut by 7 bases and J by 8 bases, with 17 bases left in between. The chain links TRBV6-5 to TRBJ2-5; weak D call: TRBD1 (6 bases). The sequenced material came from peripheral blood. The TCR was taken from a man between 35 and 55 years old with active or convalescent COVID-19. CDR3 residues: CASTGAPLGTQYF. The CDR3 region has the DNA TGTGCCAGCACAGGGGCTCCTCTTGGTACCCAGTACTTC.